These 30 T cell receptor beta chains came from one sample sequenced in a study of identical twins. MiXCR was run by TCRdb on the 5' RACE reads, yielding one entry per CDR3 protein. This table has about 690,000 distinct CDR3 sequences, 6% to 6.5% appearing once. The material sequenced was naive T cells sorted from blood. The source is a young man in good health.

This clonotype was counted at least ten times. V is TRBV20-1 and J is TRBJ2-3; 8 bases align to TRBD2. The germline V gene encodes CDR1 DFQATT and CDR2 SNEGSKA (reference sequence). CDR3 length: 15 amino acids. The CDR3, as DNA: TGCAGCGGAGATTTTGGAGCGGGAGCCCCAGATACGCAGTATTTT. Protein sequence: CSGDFGAGAPDTQYF.

The rearrangement links TRBV4-3 to TRBJ1-1; no clear D. CDR1 is LGHNA and CDR2 is YSLEER in the germline V gene. The CDR3 is made up of 16 amino acids. The V end was cut by 0 bases, the J end by 1 base, with 12 bases between. CDR3: CASSQDMGGENTEAFF. The DNA for the CDR3 is TGCGCCAGCAGCCAAGATATGGGTGGGGAGAACACTGAAGCTTTCTTT.

V is TRBV14 and J is TRBJ2-3; D uncertain. The CDR3 covers 14 residues. The V end lost 2 bases, the J end lost 2 bases, and 8 bases lay between the germline ends. Germline V CDR1 and CDR2: SGHDN, FVKESK. DNA for the CDR3: TGTGCCAGCAGCCAACTAGTGGTCACAGATACGCAGTATTTT. It yields the protein CASSQLVVTDTQYF.

The sample holds many counts of this clonotype. The chain couples TRBV6-5 to TRBJ2-2; 9 nucleotides match TRBD2. The V gene's germline CDR1 is MNHEY and CDR2 SVGAGI. Germline trimming cut 6 bases from V and 1 base from J; bases unmatched to any gene: 12. The CDR3 loop spans 18 amino acids. CDR3 residues: CASRQRASGAQNTGELFF. In DNA form, the CDR3 reads TGTGCCAGCAGACAAAGGGCTAGCGGGGCTCAGAACACCGGGGAGCTGTTTTTT.

This clonotype was seen many times. The chain links TRBV29-1 to TRBJ2-5, with D possibly TRBD1 on 5 matching bases. Germline CDR1 SQVTM, CDR2 ANQGSEA. The length of the CDR3 is 12 residues. V was shortened by 4 bases and J by 4 bases, with 10 bases between the two germline ends. Here the CDR3 reads CSVVRGSETQYF. The CDR3 bases are TGCAGCGTTGTAAGGGGTTCAGAGACCCAGTACTTC.

This clonotype was detected many times. J is TRBJ2-1 and V is TRBV5-1; D is unclear. V was pared by 3 bases and J by 4 bases, with 11 bases between. CDR3 size: 14 residues. Germline V gene sequence: CDR1 SGHRS, CDR2 YFSETQ. The CDR3 DNA sequence: TGCGCCAGCAGCTCTTCGACACCATACAATGAGCAGTTCTTC. Translated: CASSSSTPYNEQFF.

This clonotype was found many times. The chain links TRBV5-6 to TRBJ2-7; a weak D match, TRBD1 (6 bases). The CDR3 is 13 residues long. Trimming cost V 4 bases and J 7 bases, with 15 bases left between them. From germline, CDR1 is SGHDT and CDR2 YYEEEE. CDR3: CASSPPGTPEQYV. CDR3 coding DNA: TGTGCCAGCAGCCCCCCTGGGACACCAGAGCAGTACGTC.

This sequence joins TRBV7-8 and TRBJ1-4; the match to TRBD1 covers 8 bases. J gave up 8 bases and V 1 base, and 6 bases lay outside the gene matches. This CDR3 spans 15 amino acids. Germline CDR1 SGHVS, CDR2 FQNEAQ. CDR3 region: CASSLEDQGAEKLFF. The CDR3 DNA follows: TGTGCCAGCAGCTTAGAAGACCAGGGGGCAGAAAAACTGTTTTTT.

In its sample, this clonotype was seen many times. The V call is TRBV5-1, the J call TRBJ2-1; TRBD2 matches at 7 bases. CDR1 and CDR2 from the germline V gene are SGHRS and YFSETQ. V trimming: 7 bases; J trimming: 3 bases; junction bases outside the gene matches: 7. The CDR3 loop spans 14 amino acids. CDR3 bases: TGCGCCAGCTCCGCGGGAGACGGCTACAATGAGCAGTTCTTC. Its translation is CASSAGDGYNEQFF.

This clonotype was seen ten or more times. V gene TRBV12-3 or TRBV12-4 combines with J gene TRBJ2-1, with 13 bases that match TRBD2. The V gene end was trimmed by 5 bases and the J gene end by 8 bases; junction bases not matched to a gene: 6. CDR3 length equals 15 residues. The CDR3: CASSPTSGRADEQFF. The CDR3, as DNA: TGTGCCAGCAGTCCAACTAGCGGGAGGGCGGATGAGCAGTTCTTC.

In this sample, this clonotype turned up many times. This rearrangement joins TRBV5-6 to TRBJ2-6; D is unresolved. This CDR3 has 14 amino acids. The V end lost 0 bases, the J end lost 4 bases, and 5 bases lay between the germline ends. In germline, CDR1 is SGHDT, CDR2 YYEEEE. CDR3 coding DNA: TGTGCCAGCAGCTTGGATGCGGGGGCCAACGTCCTGACTTTC. Translation: CASSLDAGANVLTF.

This clonotype was observed many times. The V and J genes are TRBV7-9 and TRBJ2-2, with a tentative D call TRBD1 (5 bases). This CDR3 has 15 amino acids. CDR1 and CDR2 (germline): SEHNR, FQNEAQ (reference sequence). The V end was cut by 2 bases, the J end by 6 bases, with 13 bases between. CDR3 bases: TGTGCCAGCAGCTTATTCGAAGTACAGGCCGGGGAGCTGTTTTTT. This translates into CASSLFEVQAGELFF.

The J gene is TRBJ2-3, the V gene TRBV2; D gene uncertain. Germline lookup yields CDR1 SNHLY and CDR2 FYNNEI. Trimming left V 6 bases short and J 3 bases short, with 13 bases between. The CDR3 is made up of 14 amino acids. The CDR3 reads CASRPLVTTDTQYF. For the CDR3, the DNA is TGTGCCAGCAGGCCCCTAGTTACTACAGATACGCAGTATTTT. The full variable domain, rest sourced from reference TRBV2 and TRBJ2-3, is EPEVTQTPSHQVTQMGQEVILRCVPISNHLYFYWYRQILGQKVEFLVSFYNNEISEKSEIFDDQFSVERPDGSNFTLKIRSTKLEDSAMYFCASRPLVTTDTQYFGPGTRLTVL.

This clonotype showed up just a few times. The V and J genes are TRBV6-5 and TRBJ2-3; maybe TRBD1 (5 bases). The CDR3 sequence is 13 residues long. Germline V gene data show CDR1 as MNHEY and CDR2 as SVGAGI. V was cut by 2 bases and J by 4 bases, with 7 bases left in between. The CDR3 reads CASSYGAADTQYF. In DNA, the CDR3 is TGTGCCAGCAGTTACGGGGCCGCAGATACGCAGTATTTT.

This chain joins TRBV29-1 and TRBJ1-1, with D perhaps TRBD1 (5 bases). The V end was cut by 4 bases, the J end by 1 base, with 16 bases between. The germline CDR1 and CDR2 sequences are SQVTM and ANQGSEA. This CDR3 region has 15 residues. This CDR3 is CSVAAGLRSNTEAFF. Here the CDR3 DNA reads TGCAGCGTTGCAGCAGGGCTCCGATCGAACACTGAAGCTTTCTTT.

The chain has TRBV4-2 and TRBJ2-1; D possibly corresponds to TRBD2 (5 bases). The CDR3 length is 16 residues. The germline gives CDR1 LGHNA, CDR2 YNFKEQ. V lost 1 base and J lost 5, with 15 bases in between. CDR3 nucleotides: TGTGCCAGCAGCCAAGTTGGTGGGTCGGGGAACAATGAGCAGTTCTTC. This codes for CASSQVGGSGNNEQFF.

The CDR3 DNA reads TGTGCCAGCAGTTACCGGGGGTACCAAGAGACCCAGTACTTC. Its protein product is CASSYRGYQETQYF. The chain carries TRBV6-2 or TRBV6-3 and TRBJ2-5; D may be TRBD2 (6 bases). The CDR3 consists of 14 residues. In germline, CDR1 is MNHEY, CDR2 SVGEGT. Trimming stripped 2 bases from V and 0 bases from J, with 7 bases between.

This clonotype showed up just a few times. This chain links TRBV20-1 with TRBJ2-2; D not certain. The ends were cut back, 5 bases at V and 1 base at J, with 14 bases in the middle. CDR1 is DFQATT and CDR2 is SNEGSKA in the germline V gene (reference sequence). CDR3 length: 15 residues. The CDR3 bases are TGCAGTGCTCTCCACGGGCCCGGGAACACCGGGGAGCTGTTTTTT. Translation: CSALHGPGNTGELFF.

The table lists this clonotype with many counts. The chain recombines TRBV11-3 with TRBJ2-3; unclear D gene. Germline V gene sequence: CDR1 SGHNT, CDR2 YENEEA. With 6 bases removed from V and 4 bases from J, the gap between germline ends came to 8 bases. There are 12 residues in the CDR3. The CDR3 sequence: CASRSSADTQYF. Written as DNA, the CDR3 is TGTGCCAGCAGGTCGTCTGCAGATACGCAGTATTTT.

The chain combines TRBV5-1 with TRBJ2-5; D may match TRBD1 or TRBD2 (6 bases each). This CDR3 contains 15 residues. The germline CDR1 and CDR2 sequences are SGHRS and YFSETQ. Trimming stripped 1 base from V and 5 bases from J, with 15 bases between. CDR3 sequence reads: CASSLFGGAGETQYF. CDR3 coding DNA: TGCGCCAGCAGCTTGTTCGGGGGCGCAGGTGAGACCCAGTACTTC.

This clonotype has just a few counts. The V and J genes are TRBV6-1 and TRBJ2-3; 10 bases align to TRBD1. Germline CDR1 and CDR2: MNHNS and SASEGT. The CDR3 length is 13 residues. V shed 7 bases and J 6 bases; nucleotides not matched to a gene: 4. CDR3 in DNA: TGTGCCAGCAAGGGACAGGGGATCGATACGCAGTATTTT. This codes for CASKGQGIDTQYF.

This clonotype was detected a few times. The chain couples TRBV20-1 to TRBJ1-6, with a tentative D call TRBD1 (5 bases). This CDR3 spans 13 amino acids. V dropped 7 bases and J dropped 9 bases, with 16 bases sitting between them. Germline loops: CDR1 DFQATT, CDR2 SNEGSKA (reference sequence). The CDR3 nucleotides are TGCAGTGGGTTTGGGGCGGTCGGTTCACCCCTCCACTTT. This gives the protein CSGFGAVGSPLHF.

The chain has TRBV12-3 or TRBV12-4 and TRBJ2-7, with D possibly TRBD1 on 6 matching bases. Deletions cut 3 bases from V and 5 bases from J, with 14 bases between. CDR3 size: 14 residues. The CDR3 sequence is CASSFGQGKNEQYF. The CDR3 DNA sequence: TGTGCCAGCAGTTTTGGTCAGGGGAAGAACGAGCAGTACTTC.

This clonotype was seen more than once but under ten times. The gene calls are TRBV5-1 and TRBJ2-3, with 8 bases aligning to TRBD2. Trimming cost V 2 bases and J 2 bases; bases outside gene matches: 13. Looked up from germline, CDR1 is SGHRS and CDR2 is YFSETQ. This CDR3 comprises 18 residues. The CDR3 sequence: CASSFGLAGRQFTDTQYF. The CDR3 coding sequence is TGCGCCAGCAGCTTCGGGCTAGCGGGCCGCCAATTCACAGATACGCAGTATTTT.

The rearrangement links TRBV6-2 or TRBV6-3 to TRBJ2-7; D perhaps matches TRBD2 (6 bases). V was pared by 2 bases and J by 6 bases, with 14 bases between. Germline values: CDR1 MNHEY, CDR2 SVGEGT. This CDR3 region has 14 residues. The CDR3 here is CASSYLGGVTEQYV. CDR3 nucleotides: TGTGCCAGCAGTTACCTCGGCGGGGTAACCGAGCAGTACGTC.

This clonotype has at least ten counts. This chain links TRBV5-4 with TRBJ2-2; no clear D. CDR3 length: 14 amino acids. Germline CDR1 is SGHNT and CDR2 is YYREEE (reference sequence). The germline V and J ends were trimmed by 0 bases and 8 bases, with 11 bases remaining between them. The CDR3 region is CASSLAFTAGELFF. For the CDR3, the DNA is TGTGCCAGCAGCTTGGCGTTCACGGCGGGGGAGCTGTTTTTT.

In regard to this clonotype: This may stem from a read error, because a much larger clone lies one nucleotide away. This chain connects TRBV15 to TRBJ2-2; D is unclear. Trimming left V 7 bases short and J 0 bases short, with 24 bases between. Germline-derived CDR1 and CDR2 are LNHNV and YYDKDF (reference sequence). The CDR3 loop spans 19 amino acids. The CDR3 DNA is TGTGCCACCATCACGAGTGTGGTAGGACGGATCGCGAACACCGGGGAGCTGTTTTTT. It is translated as CATITSVVGRIANTGELFF. Together with reference TRBV15 and TRBJ2-2, the CDR3 gives the full variable domain: DAMVIQNPRYQVTQFGKPVTLSCSQTLNHNVMYWYQQKSSQAPKLLFHYYDKDFNNEADTPDNFQSRRPNTSFCFLDIRSPGLGDTAMYLCATITSVVGRIANTGELFFGEGSRLTVL.

The sample holds a few counts of this clonotype. The rearrangement uses TRBV11-2 and TRBJ2-7, with 10 bases matching TRBD1. V lost 5 bases to trimming and J lost 10 bases; unmatched junction nucleotides: 14. In germline, CDR1 is SGHAT, CDR2 FQNNGV. The CDR3 is made up of 15 amino acids. Written as DNA, the CDR3 is TGTGCCAGCAGCCCGGGACAGGGGAGGAGTACCAGACAGTACGTC. Residues: CASSPGQGRSTRQYV.

The chain is built from TRBV18 and TRBJ2-7; either TRBD1 or TRBD2 may supply D (5 bases each). V lost 8 bases and J 1 base, leaving 12 bases between the germline ends. Looked up from germline, CDR1 is KGHSH and CDR2 is LQKENI. CDR3 size: 13 residues. Here the CDR3 DNA reads TGTGCCAGCCGCCGGGACGGTTCCTACGAGCAGTACGTC. Its translation is CASRRDGSYEQYV.

The sample holds a few counts of this clonotype. The V and J genes are TRBV12-3 or TRBV12-4 and TRBJ2-2, with 12 bases matching TRBD2. V dropped 0 bases and J dropped 4; count of bases not matched to a gene: 6. There are 18 residues in the CDR3. As DNA, the CDR3 is TGTGCCAGCAGTTTAGCGACTAGCGGGAGTTATGGCACCGGGGAGCTGTTTTTT. This sequence encodes CASSLATSGSYGTGELFF.